This TCR beta chain was found in a study of cytotoxic CD8 clonotypes in ibrutinib-treated CLL. Study-wide findings and caveats: A rise in clonality was seen at ibrutinib response, and a fall back toward baseline was seen at progression.

Libraries were prepared by immunoSEQ multiplex PCR; TCRdb keeps only in-frame clonotypes and omits some of them. The sample has roughly 51,000 clones; around half are singletons. On this clone itself: The antigen remains unidentified.

There are 15 residues in the CDR3. V was clipped by 3 bases and J by 0 bases, with 11 bases between them. Germline-derived CDR1 and CDR2 are KGHSH and LQKENI. The TCR originated in a human donor with chronic lymphocytic leukemia. The input for sequencing was PBMCs, taken after 12 months of ibrutinib treatment. This sequence joins TRBV18 and TRBJ1-1; D uncertain. The CDR3 is CASSPGQNLNTEAFF. The DNA of the CDR3 is TGTGCCAGCTCACCTGGGCAGAATTTGAACACTGAAGCTTTCTTT.